One sample yielded the 30 T cell receptor beta chains listed below, sequenced in a study of T cell changes during pregnancy in multiple sclerosis. Measured with immunoSEQ multiplex PCR; TCRdb has only the in-frame clones, and not every one. The table includes about 44,000 clones, 80% to 95% detected once. This material consisted of CD4+ T cells from peripheral blood mononuclear cells, taken in the first trimester of pregnancy. All receptors come from a female donor with multiple sclerosis, enrolled in a pregnancy study.

This chain links TRBV18 with TRBJ1-1; 9 nucleotides match TRBD1. J was trimmed by 5 bases and V by 4 bases; bases with no gene match: 5. Germline V lookup: CDR1 KGHSH, CDR2 LQKENI. This CDR3 comprises 14 residues. CDR3 DNA: TGTGCCAGCTCACAAACAGGGGGCCGAACTGAAGCTTTCTTT. This encodes CASSQTGGRTEAFF.

This clone was detected only once. The chain is built from TRBV18 and TRBJ2-1, with D possibly matching TRBD2 (6 bases). Germline CDR1 is KGHSH and CDR2 is LQKENI. Between the trimmed V and J ends, which lost 2 bases and 0 bases, there was a span of 11 bases. The CDR3 extends over 16 amino acids. CDR3 nucleotides: TGTGCCAGCTCACCATCGGGACTCAACTCCTACAATGAGCAGTTCTTC. Protein sequence: CASSPSGLNSYNEQFF. The full variable domain, its missing parts supplied by reference TRBV18 and TRBJ2-1, is NAGVMQNPRHLVRRRGQEARLRCSPMKGHSHVYWYRQLPEEGLKFMVYLQKENIIDESGMPKERFSAEFPKEGPSILRIQQVVRGDSAAYFCASSPSGLNSYNEQFFGPGTRLTVL.

This clone is a singleton in its sample. The chain joins TRBV2 to TRBJ1-1; 7 positions match TRBD1. Unmatched junction bases numbered 9, after V lost 4 bases and J lost 7 bases. Germline V gives CDR1 SNHLY, CDR2 FYNNEI. The CDR3 consists of 14 residues. CDR3 amino acids: CASSVLGQQNEAFF. The DNA of the CDR3 is TGTGCCAGCAGTGTTCTGGGACAGCAGAATGAAGCTTTCTTT.

The chain combines TRBV9 with TRBJ1-1; 8 bases match TRBD1. V shed 3 bases and J 4 bases; nucleotides not matched to a gene: 11. The CDR3 consists of 16 residues. The germline V gene encodes CDR1 SGDLS and CDR2 YYNGEE. In DNA form, the CDR3 reads TGTGCCAGCAGCGCTTGGACAGGGAAGGCGTGCACTGAAGCTTTCTTT. Encoded protein: CASSAWTGKACTEAFF.

CDR3 loop: CSVELRVANTEAFF. CDR3 bases: TGCAGCGTTGAACTCAGGGTTGCAAACACTGAAGCTTTCTTT. The rearrangement joins TRBV29-1 to TRBJ1-1, with D tentatively TRBD1 (5 bases). Germline values: CDR1 SQVTM, CDR2 ANQGSEA. CDR3 size: 14 residues. Trimming took off 2 bases at V and 2 bases at J, with 12 bases between the two ends.

The CDR3 spells CASTSGNEQFF. In DNA form, the CDR3 reads TGTGCCAGCACTAGTGGCAATGAGCAGTTCTTC. The J gene is TRBJ2-1, the V gene TRBV28, with D unresolved. This CDR3 is built from 11 residues. The V end lost 7 bases, the J end lost 6 bases, and 7 bases lay between the germline ends. Germline V gives CDR1 MDHEN, CDR2 SYDVKM.

This chain links TRBV11-3 with TRBJ2-2; D remains ambiguous. CDR3 size: 13 residues. V was shortened by 0 bases and J by 7 bases, with 6 bases between the two germline ends. Germline V gene sequence: CDR1 SGHNT, CDR2 YENEEA. DNA for the CDR3: TGTGCCAGCAGCTTAGATCACGGCGGGGAGCTGTTTTTT. Protein sequence: CASSLDHGGELFF.

V is TRBV7-9 and J is TRBJ2-3; 9 bases are a match to TRBD2. Looked up from germline, CDR1 is SEHNR and CDR2 is FQNEAQ (reference sequence). This CDR3 has 16 amino acids. With 1 base clipped from V and 4 bases from J, the junction kept 6 bases outside the gene matches. The CDR3 DNA follows: TGTGCCAGCAGCTTAGTAGGCGGGAGGGCCGCAGATACGCAGTATTTT. Translating it yields CASSLVGGRAADTQYF.

The chain links TRBV14 to TRBJ2-5; 11 bases match TRBD2. The CDR3 length is 17 residues. The germline V gene has CDR1 SGHDN and CDR2 FVKESK. Trimming took 2 bases from V and 7 from J; bases not matched to a gene: 12. The CDR3 nucleotides are TGTGCCAGCAGCCAATCAACGGTAGCGGGAGGGCCGGGGACCCAGTACTTC. Translating it yields CASSQSTVAGGPGTQYF.

The rearrangement links TRBV30 to TRBJ1-6, with D unclear. CDR1 and CDR2 (germline): GTSNPN, SVGIG (reference sequence). The CDR3 spans 17 residues. V lost 0 bases and J 0 bases, leaving 12 bases between the germline ends. CDR3 sequence reads: CAWSVLRMSSYNSPLHF. In DNA, the CDR3 is TGTGCCTGGAGTGTACTGCGAATGAGCTCCTATAATTCACCCCTCCACTTT.

V gene TRBV2 combines with J gene TRBJ2-1; 8 nucleotides line up with TRBD1. V shed 7 bases, J shed 2 bases, and the junction held 4 bases outside the gene matches. The germline V gene encodes CDR1 SNHLY and CDR2 FYNNEI. The CDR3 consists of 14 residues. The CDR3 reads CASTEGQAYNEQFF. The DNA of the CDR3 is TGTGCCAGCACCGAGGGACAGGCCTACAATGAGCAGTTCTTC.

The chain combines TRBV10-1 with TRBJ2-1, with 7 bases that match TRBD2. V gave up 6 bases and J gave up 0 bases; unmatched junction bases: 5. Germline CDR1 is WNHNN and CDR2 is SYGVQD (reference sequence). The CDR3 extends over 15 amino acids. CDR3 sequence: CASRALAISYNEQFF. The CDR3 nucleotides read TGCGCCAGCAGGGCACTAGCGATCTCCTACAATGAGCAGTTCTTC.

The V gene is TRBV29-1, the J gene TRBJ2-5; the D gene is possibly TRBD2 (5 bases). The end of the DNA aligns better with TRBJ2-7, so the J call may be wrong. In germline, CDR1 is SQVTM, CDR2 ANQGSEA. The CDR3 consists of 13 residues. In nucleotides, the CDR3 is TGCAGCGTTGAACCGGGGAAAGGCTACGAGCAGTACTTC. Amino acids: CSVEPGKGYEQYF.

The chain links TRBV28 to TRBJ2-3; D may be TRBD1 (6 bases). The CDR3 runs to 14 residues. The V end lost 5 bases, the J end lost 3 bases, and 12 bases lay between the germline ends. CDR1 and CDR2 (germline): MDHEN, SYDVKM. In DNA form, the CDR3 reads TGTGCCAGCAGTGACATACAGGGTACAGATACGCAGTATTTT. This codes for CASSDIQGTDTQYF.

CDR3 residues: CASSLRTGGYEQYF. CDR3 sequence (DNA): TGCGCCAGCAGCTTGCGGACAGGGGGCTACGAGCAGTACTTC. The chain has TRBV5-1 and TRBJ2-7; TRBD1 matches 10 bases. J gave up 3 bases and V 1 base, and 1 base lay outside the gene matches. Germline V gene sequence: CDR1 SGHRS, CDR2 YFSETQ. This CDR3 contains 14 residues.

This clone was detected only once. The chain uses TRBV4-1 and TRBJ2-7; D possibly corresponds to TRBD2 (6 bases). Germline CDR1 MGHRA, CDR2 YSYEKL. V shed 1 base and J shed 2 bases, with 21 bases lying between them. The length of the CDR3 is 18 residues. The CDR3 DNA reads as TGCGCCAGCAGCCAAGTCCGATTAGCGGTTACGAGTCCCTACGAGCAGTACTTC. It yields the protein CASSQVRLAVTSPYEQYF.

This clone has more than one count but fewer than ten. V usage is TRBV19 and J usage is TRBJ2-2, with D possibly being TRBD2 (5 bases). V was cut by 6 bases and J by 1 base, with 12 bases left in between. Germline assignment: CDR1 LNHDA and CDR2 SQIVND (reference sequence). The CDR3 contains 15 residues. The CDR3 coding sequence is TGTGCCAGTAGATCCGGTGGAGGGAACACCGGGGAGCTGTTTTTT. It translates to CASRSGGGNTGELFF. The whole variable domain, remainder taken from reference TRBV19 and TRBJ2-2, is DGGITQSPKYLFRKEGQNVTLSCEQNLNHDAMYWYRQDPGQGLRLIYYSQIVNDFQKGDIAEGYSVSREKKESFPLTVTSAQKNPTAFYLCASRSGGGNTGELFFGEGSRLTVL.

The CDR3 loop is CASSKVSIYGYTF. CDR3 bases: TGTGCCAGCAGCAAAGTCAGTATCTATGGCTACACCTTC. V usage is TRBV21-1 and J usage is TRBJ1-2; the listed D gene, TRBD1, was not tested against the DNA. TRBV21-1 represents a pseudogene. This CDR3 is 13 amino acids long.

As regards this clone: Mismatch with germline at one junction end may stem from a read error. This chain links TRBV6-1 with TRBJ2-3; TRBD1 is a possible D gene (5 bases). The CDR3 is made up of 12 amino acids. Germline CDR1 MNHNS, CDR2 SASEGT. The CDR3 reads CASNTDTYTQYF. CDR3 coding DNA: TGTGCCAGCAATACGGACACATATACGCAGTATTTT.

The chain has TRBV28 and TRBJ1-2; unclear D gene. The CDR3 runs 15 residues. Deletions cut 8 bases from V and 7 bases from J, with 23 bases between. CDR1 and CDR2 from the germline V gene are MDHEN and SYDVKM. CDR3: CASVPGSFHLGGYTF. The DNA for the CDR3 is TGTGCCAGCGTTCCGGGATCTTTTCATTTGGGTGGCTACACCTTC.

The V call is TRBV30, the J call TRBJ2-7, with 11 bases matching TRBD2. The germline gives CDR1 GTSNPN, CDR2 SVGIG (reference sequence). V lost 2 bases, J lost 7 bases, and 10 bases stayed unmatched. The CDR3 is made up of 15 amino acids. The CDR3 protein is CAWSSHSGRAGEQYF. The CDR3 DNA sequence: TGTGCCTGGAGTTCCCATAGCGGGAGGGCCGGGGAGCAGTACTTC.

The chain joins TRBV7-2 to TRBJ2-3; TRBD1 matches at 11 bases. The germline gives CDR1 SGHTA, CDR2 FQGNSA. The CDR3 loop spans 15 amino acids. Unmatched junction bases numbered 13, after V lost 5 bases and J lost 12 bases. The CDR3 DNA reads as TGTGCCAGCAGCCTGACCATCCTTGGACAGGGGGCACAGTATTTT. The encoded protein is CASSLTILGQGAQYF.

V gene TRBV6-1 combines with J gene TRBJ1-4; 7 nucleotides match TRBD1. There are 13 residues in the CDR3. The germline V gene has CDR1 MNHNS and CDR2 SASEGT. The V gene end was trimmed by 9 bases and the J gene end by 8 bases; junction bases not matched to a gene: 9. The CDR3: CASSWTGGEKLFF. DNA of the CDR3: TGTGCCAGTAGCTGGACAGGAGGGGAAAAACTGTTTTTT.

J is TRBJ2-5 and V is TRBV5-4; D not resolved. Germline CDR1 is SGHNT and CDR2 is YYREEE (reference sequence). V gave up 1 base and J gave up 1 base, with 8 bases separating them. The CDR3 contains 14 residues. The CDR3 region is CASSLSGAQETQYF. CDR3 sequence (DNA): TGTGCCAGCAGCTTGTCCGGAGCCCAAGAGACCCAGTACTTC.

V gene TRBV11-2 combines with J gene TRBJ1-4; perhaps TRBD1 as D (6 bases). V was shortened by 5 bases and J by 8 bases, with 18 bases between the two germline ends. The V gene's germline CDR1 is SGHAT and CDR2 FQNNGV. The CDR3 extends over 15 amino acids. CDR3 DNA sequence: TGTGCCAGCAGCAACGACGGGGGGGCAGGGGAAAAACTGTTTTTT. Amino acid sequence: CASSNDGGAGEKLFF.

The chain uses TRBV28 and TRBJ2-7, with 7 positions matching TRBD2. This CDR3 is 15 amino acids long. Germline CDR1 reads MDHEN; CDR2 reads SYDVKM. Trimming removed 4 bases from V and 5 bases from J; junction bases left unmatched: 11. As DNA, the CDR3 is TGTGCCAGCAGTTCTATGGCGGGACTATCCGACGAGCAGTACTTC. This translates into CASSSMAGLSDEQYF. The whole variable domain, remainder taken from reference TRBV28 and TRBJ2-7, is DVKVTQSSRYLVKRTGEKVFLECVQDMDHENMFWYRQDPGLGLRLIYFSYDVKMKEKGDIPEGYSVSREKKERFSLILESASTNQTSMYLCASSSMAGLSDEQYFGPGTRLTVT.

This chain joins TRBV9 and TRBJ2-2, with TRBD1 as a possible D gene (5 bases). V shed 3 bases and J shed 9 bases, with 12 bases lying between them. This CDR3 has 13 residues. CDR1 is SGDLS, CDR2 YYNGEE, per germline. CDR3 nucleotide sequence: TGTGCCAGCAGCGAGGACACCCTCCGGGAGCTGTTTTTT. Protein product: CASSEDTLRELFF.

CDR3 region: CASSLGQGSNEKLFF. CDR3 sequence (DNA): TGTGCCAGCAGCTTAGGACAGGGGTCAAATGAAAAACTGTTTTTT. The chain joins TRBV7-2 to TRBJ1-4; TRBD1 aligns across 8 bases. V shed 1 base and J 5 bases; nucleotides not matched to a gene: 3. CDR1 and CDR2 (germline): SGHTA, FQGNSA. The CDR3 length is 15 residues.

This clone was observed once. The genes are TRBV5-1 and TRBJ2-5, with D tentatively TRBD2 (6 bases). The V gene's germline CDR1 is SGHRS and CDR2 YFSETQ. Deletions cut 0 bases from V and 1 base from J, with 13 bases between. CDR3 length: 16 residues. The CDR3 protein is CASSLGGWRAQETQYF. In DNA, the CDR3 is TGCGCCAGCAGCTTGGGAGGGTGGAGGGCCCAAGAGACCCAGTACTTC.

V is TRBV2 and J is TRBJ2-5, with 10 nucleotides matching TRBD1. Losses at the gene ends were 0 bases for V and 9 bases for J; bases not matched to a gene: 10. Per the germline V gene, CDR1 is SNHLY and CDR2 is FYNNEI. The CDR3 extends over 16 amino acids. CDR3 residues: CASSEARTGGSGAQYF. The CDR3 nucleotides read TGTGCCAGCAGTGAAGCGCGGACAGGGGGGTCGGGTGCCCAGTACTTC.